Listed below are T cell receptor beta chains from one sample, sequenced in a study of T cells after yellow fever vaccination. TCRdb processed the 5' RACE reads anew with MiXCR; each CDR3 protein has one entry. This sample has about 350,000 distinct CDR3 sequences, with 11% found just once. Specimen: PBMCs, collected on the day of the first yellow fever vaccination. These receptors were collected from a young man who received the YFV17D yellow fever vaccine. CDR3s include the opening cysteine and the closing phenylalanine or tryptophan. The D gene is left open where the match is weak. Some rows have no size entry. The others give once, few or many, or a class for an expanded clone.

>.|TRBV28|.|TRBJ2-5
CASTPGGPETQYF
TGTGCCAGCACGCCGGGGGGCCCGGAGACCCAGTACTTC
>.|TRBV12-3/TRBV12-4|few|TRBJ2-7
CASSFFGASSYEQYF
TGTGCCAGCAGTTTTTTCGGGGCCAGCTCCTACGAGCAGTACTTC
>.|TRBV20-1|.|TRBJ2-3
CSARDITTFRDTQYF
TGCAGTGCTAGAGACATCACGACCTTCAGGGATACGCAGTATTTT
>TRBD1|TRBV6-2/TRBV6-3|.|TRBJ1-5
CASRDRVMTQPQHF
TGTGCCAGCAGGGACAGGGTTATGACTCAGCCCCAGCATTTT
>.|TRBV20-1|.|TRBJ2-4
CSAPRMDGWDIQYF
TGCAGTGCTCCGAGAATGGACGGTTGGGACATTCAGTACTTC
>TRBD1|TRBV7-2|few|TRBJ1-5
CASSLYAVKGANQPQHF
TGTGCCAGCAGCTTATATGCCGTCAAGGGGGCAAATCAGCCCCAGCATTTT
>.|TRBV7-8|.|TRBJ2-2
CASSLAQAVELFF
TGTGCCAGCAGCTTAGCGCAGGCTGTGGAGCTGTTTTTT
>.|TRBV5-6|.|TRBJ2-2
CASSLTWGSTGELFF
TGTGCCAGCAGCCTCACGTGGGGGTCCACCGGGGAGCTGTTTTTT
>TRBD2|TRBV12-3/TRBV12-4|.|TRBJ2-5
CASSLAGGPQAQYF
TGTGCCAGCAGTCTAGCGGGGGGGCCCCAGGCCCAGTACTTC
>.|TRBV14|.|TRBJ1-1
CASSQLGAGNTEAFF
TGTGCCAGCAGCCAACTGGGCGCCGGGAACACTGAAGCTTTCTTT
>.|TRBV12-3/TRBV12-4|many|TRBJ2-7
CASSLRSIGYEQYF
TGTGCCAGCAGTTTACGGAGTATCGGTTACGAGCAGTACTTC
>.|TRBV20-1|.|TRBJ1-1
CSAPSPTNTEAFF
TGCAGTGCTCCATCACCGACGAACACTGAAGCTTTCTTT
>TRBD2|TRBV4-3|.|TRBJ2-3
CASSQVERGLTDTQYF
TGCGCCAGCAGCCAAGTGGAGCGGGGGCTCACAGATACGCAGTATTTT
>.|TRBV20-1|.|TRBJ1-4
CSAQGSPNEKLFF
TGCAGTGCCCAGGGGTCGCCTAATGAAAAACTGTTTTTT
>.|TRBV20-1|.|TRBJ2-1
CSASTGSEQFF
TGCAGTGCTTCTACAGGGTCCGAGCAGTTCTTC
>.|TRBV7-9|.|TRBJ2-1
CASSLAQGQGRDNEQFF
TGTGCCAGCAGCTTAGCGCAAGGGCAGGGAAGAGACAATGAGCAGTTCTTC
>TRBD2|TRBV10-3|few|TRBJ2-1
CAISWTSGTNEQFF
TGTGCCATCAGTTGGACTAGCGGGACTAATGAGCAGTTCTTC
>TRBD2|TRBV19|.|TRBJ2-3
CASSPGGAVVGTDTQYF
TGTGCCAGTAGTCCGGGGGGGGCCGTCGTAGGCACAGATACGCAGTATTTT
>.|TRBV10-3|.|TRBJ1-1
CAISVGDGGKAFF
TGTGCCATCAGTGTCGGGGACGGGGGGAAAGCTTTCTTT
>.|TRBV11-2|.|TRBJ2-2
CANRDATGELFF
TGTGCCAACCGGGACGCCACCGGGGAGCTGTTTTTT
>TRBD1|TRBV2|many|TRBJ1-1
CASSEARDRGPEAFF
TGTGCCAGCAGTGAAGCTAGGGACAGGGGCCCTGAAGCTTTCTTT
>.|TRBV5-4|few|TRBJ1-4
CASSLNREGEKLFF
TGTGCCAGCAGCTTGAACAGGGAAGGTGAAAAACTGTTTTTT
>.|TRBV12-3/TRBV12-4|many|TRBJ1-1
CASSFRTGNTEAFF
TGTGCCAGCAGTTTTCGTACGGGGAACACTGAAGCTTTCTTT
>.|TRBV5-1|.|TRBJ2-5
CASTPRRVGPRKGTQYF
TGCGCCAGCACTCCACGAAGGGTGGGCCCCCGAAAGGGGACCCAGTACTTC
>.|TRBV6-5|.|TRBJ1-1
CASSYLQGNTEAFF
TGTGCCAGCAGTTACCTACAGGGGAACACTGAAGCTTTCTTT
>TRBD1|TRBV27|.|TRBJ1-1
CASSTGANTEAFF
TGTGCCAGCAGTACAGGGGCGAACACTGAAGCTTTCTTT
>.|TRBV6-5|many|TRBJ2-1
CASSYGINSYNEQFF
TGTGCCAGCAGTTACGGGATAAACTCCTACAATGAGCAGTTCTTC
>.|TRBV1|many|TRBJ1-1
CTSSHAPEGATREAFF
TGCACCAGCAGCCACGCCCCCGAGGGCGCAACAAGGGAAGCTTTCTTT
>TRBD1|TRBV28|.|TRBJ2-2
CASSSRGRNTGELFF
TGTGCCAGCAGTTCCAGGGGGAGAAACACCGGGGAGCTGTTTTTT
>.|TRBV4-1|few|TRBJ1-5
CASSQVYVGQRNQPQHF
TGCGCCAGCAGCCAAGTTTATGTGGGGCAAAGGAATCAGCCCCAGCATTTT
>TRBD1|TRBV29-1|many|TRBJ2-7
CSVGTGTTHEQYF
TGCAGCGTCGGGACAGGTACAACCCACGAGCAGTACTTC
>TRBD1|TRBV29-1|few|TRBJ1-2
CSVEVGQGYGYTF
TGCAGCGTTGAAGTCGGACAGGGCTATGGCTACACCTTC
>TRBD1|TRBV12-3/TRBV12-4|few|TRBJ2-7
CASSLRTGAKEQYF
TGTGCCAGCAGTTTAAGGACAGGGGCTAAGGAGCAGTACTTC
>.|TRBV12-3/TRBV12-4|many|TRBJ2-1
CASSPSTTGFFTYNEQFF
TGTGCCAGCAGCCCTTCGACGACAGGATTCTTCACCTACAATGAGCAGTTCTTC
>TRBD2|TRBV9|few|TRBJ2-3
CASSVGAGGPRYTQYF
TGTGCCAGCAGCGTAGGCGCGGGGGGGCCCCGATATACGCAGTATTTT
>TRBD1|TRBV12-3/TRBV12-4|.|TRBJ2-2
CASSERQGGTGELFF
TGTGCCAGCAGCGAGAGACAGGGCGGCACCGGGGAGCTGTTTTTT
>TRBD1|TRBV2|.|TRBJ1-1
CASRKGQGVTEAFF
TGTGCCAGCAGAAAGGGACAGGGGGTCACTGAAGCTTTCTTT
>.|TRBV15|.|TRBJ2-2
CATSSYLFTGELFF
TGTGCCACCAGCAGTTACCTGTTCACCGGGGAGCTGTTTTTT
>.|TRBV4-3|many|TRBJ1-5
CASSQGAYSNQPQHF
TGCGCCAGCAGCCAAGGGGCCTATAGCAATCAGCCCCAGCATTTT
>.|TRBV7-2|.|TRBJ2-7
CASNPGTSYEQYF
TGTGCCAGCAACCCAGGGACATCCTACGAGCAGTACTTC
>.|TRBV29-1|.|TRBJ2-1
CSVEPTEGNEQFF
TGCAGCGTTGAGCCCACAGAGGGCAATGAGCAGTTCTTC
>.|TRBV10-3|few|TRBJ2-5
CAISEVPTETQYF
TGTGCCATCAGTGAGGTGCCGACGGAGACCCAGTACTTC
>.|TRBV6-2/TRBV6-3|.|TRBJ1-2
CASSYVIGGYTF
TGTGCCAGCAGTTACGTTATCGGTGGCTACACCTTC
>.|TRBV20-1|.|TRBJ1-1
CSASLWNTEAFF
TGCAGTGCTAGCTTATGGAACACTGAAGCTTTCTTT
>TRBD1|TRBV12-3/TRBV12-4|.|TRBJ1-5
CASSPGTGGWAQHF
TGTGCCAGCAGTCCCGGGACAGGGGGGTGGGCCCAGCATTTT
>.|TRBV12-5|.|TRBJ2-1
CASALVGGENEQFF
TGTGCTAGTGCCTTGGTGGGCGGGGAAAATGAGCAGTTCTTC
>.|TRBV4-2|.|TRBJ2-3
CASSQERTDTQYF
TGTGCCAGCAGCCAAGAGAGGACAGATACGCAGTATTTT
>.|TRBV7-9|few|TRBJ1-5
CASRDDGSNQPQHF
TGTGCCAGCAGAGATGATGGGAGCAATCAGCCCCAGCATTTT
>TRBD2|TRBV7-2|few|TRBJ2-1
CASSGQGSGANNEQFF
TGTGCCAGCAGCGGCCAGGGTAGCGGGGCCAACAATGAGCAGTTCTTC
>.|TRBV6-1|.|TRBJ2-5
CASSERRQTQYF
TGTGCCAGCAGTGAAAGAAGGCAGACCCAGTACTTC
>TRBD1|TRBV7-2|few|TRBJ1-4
CASGNRGPTNEKLFF
TGTGCCAGCGGGAACAGGGGGCCCACTAATGAAAAACTGTTTTTT
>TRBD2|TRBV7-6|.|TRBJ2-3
CASSPRTSGEDTQYF
TGTGCCAGCAGCCCACGGACTAGCGGGGAAGATACGCAGTATTTT
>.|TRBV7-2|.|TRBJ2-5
CASSPAPRGETQYF
TGTGCCAGCAGCCCAGCACCCAGAGGCGAGACCCAGTACTTC